Reported below is one TCR beta chain. The specificity of this receptor is unknown. No much larger clone exists at a distance of one base, and base qualities are not known. Library method: 5' RACE. Instrument used: Illumina HiSeq 2500. A second PCR of roughly 7 to 11 cycles was run with a J-beta primer mix and a sample-barcoded 5' primer. A template-switch 5' adaptor carrying 12 random nucleotides introduced a unique molecular identifier onto each TCR beta cDNA molecule. Each sample yielded at least 3 million CDR3-containing paired-end reads. First-strand cDNA was synthesized from all RNA with the Mint cDNA synthesis kit, primed by a TRBC-specific oligonucleotide. Following uracil-DNA glycosylase treatment, all cDNA underwent a first 18-cycle PCR with the universal primers M1SS and BC2_uni_R. As for how the authors treated the data: For normalization, 1 million high-quality reads were randomly selected from each sample, with every read carrying a distinct molecular identifier. Reads with shared molecular identifiers were discarded instead of being binned into consensus sequences. MiTCR, set to a Q25 quality threshold and the strictest error-elimination algorithm, was used for CDR3 identification, clonotype clustering and error correction. Lower-bound total TCR beta diversity was estimated with a nonparametric unseen species model using Euler transformation. TCRdb trimmed the raw reads at Q25, called clones with MiXCR and kept productive beta chains. CDR3 protein sequences are deduplicated, and each keeps its most common genes and DNA. TCRdb, not the original authors, processed these V and J calls. For this sample there are under 2,000,000 distinct CDR3 sequences; roughly 52% appear just once. The top ten constitute around 2.1% of the sample.

The 40 or so donors, aged 6 to 90 years, were systemically healthy Caucasian individuals from Russia. Approximately 10 milliliters of peripheral blood were collected from each donor into EDTA-treated Vacutainer tubes. Ficoll-Paque density-gradient centrifugation was used to isolate PBMCs, with at least 6.5 million per sample. Trizol reagent was used to extract total RNA from the PBMCs, yielding at least 5 micrograms per sample. For every donor, flow cytometry on a PBMC aliquot measured the percentage of naive CD45RAhigh/CD27high T cells. The V end loses 6 bases and the J end loses 5 bases, and a stretch of 20 bases separates them. Sequences MNHEY (CDR1) and SVGEGT (CDR2) are obtained from the germline V gene. The CDR3 sequence holds 16 residues, the cysteine and phenylalanine included. Just the 48-base CDR3 DNA is kept, in frame starting at base 1. The sample comes from a study of blood T cells in healthy people across ages (dated by TCRdb to 2014 to 2015). About the full investigation: In model experiments, roughly one uniquely barcoded TCR beta cDNA molecule per two T cells was captured by template switching. The donors were split into four age groups: young (average 16 years), middle-aged (around 40), aged (roughly 60) and long-lived (roughly 77). Using deep sequencing normalized with unique cDNA molecular identifiers, the study measured how TCR beta repertoire diversity changes with age. To avoid experimental bias, donors of different ages were spread randomly across the sequencing lanes. The study analyzed two additional independent replicas of 1 million unique cDNA reads from the same blood draw for two donors, one aged 18 to 30 and one aged 80 or older. Findings and caveats that apply to the study as a whole: Compared with the aged group, more naive CD4+ T cells, fewer expanded clones and increased TCR diversity were shown by the long-lived group, suggesting age selection. A strong correlation was found between observed TCR beta diversity and the percentage of naive T cells measured by flow cytometry. Observed TCR beta diversity per million T cells fell roughly linearly with age, and a significant reduction was already apparent by age around 40. Because donor CMV infection status was unknown, age-related changes in expanded clonotypes were potentially confounded. Estimates of total diversity based on one million sequenced T cells were regarded as lower bounds and as underestimates. Because profiling used bulk unsorted PBMCs, naive and antigen-experienced compartments could not be compared conclusively.

The V and J segments used are TRBV6-2 or TRBV6-3 and TRBJ1-5; TRBD1 might be the D gene, on 5 matching bases. Sequenced sample: blood. This clonotype was obtained from a woman in her 40s in good health. Here the CDR3 is given as CASSGGTGKRYQPQHF. The nucleotide sequence is given as TGTGCCAGCAGCGGAGGGACGGGGAAAAGGTATCAGCCCCAGCATTTT.